This T cell receptor (beta chain) was identified during a study of OX40 agonist ivuxolimab in advanced cancers. Findings and limits, study-wide: Researchers report that CD8+ T cells had, on average, more expanded clones than CD4+.

J gave up 7 bases and V 7 bases, and 10 bases lay outside the gene matches. Germline loops: CDR1 SEHNR, CDR2 FQNEAQ (reference sequence). The CDR3 sequence is 14 residues long. TCRdb's copy holds only in-frame clones and misses some; the assay was immunoSEQ multiplex PCR. The sample lists 70,000 to 85,000 clones, approximately 86% occurring once. There are a few counts of this clone. The antigen remains unidentified. This chain connects TRBV7-9 to TRBJ2-3, with TRBD2 matching 8 bases. The sequence derives from an adult with an advanced solid tumor such as melanoma, head and neck, liver or kidney cancer. The input for sequencing was CD4+ or CD8+ T cells sorted from blood, taken in a trial of the OX40 agonist ivuxolimab. CDR3 residues: CASTESGGANTQYF. Here the CDR3 DNA reads TGTGCCAGCACCGAATCGGGGGGGGCCAATACGCAGTATTTT.